The present TCR beta chain was sequenced within a study of Ad26.COV2.S vaccination and SARS-CoV-2 variants. Across the study: Recipients of Ad26.COV2.S got it intramuscularly, once or twice 56 days apart. Study-wide results and caveats: Spike-specific TCR breadth in vaccine recipients exceeded that seen in placebo recipients.

Germline V lookup: CDR1 ENHRY, CDR2 SYGVKD. The CDR3 covers 17 residues. V lost 3 bases and J lost 1, with 16 bases in between. Points on this clone: The antigen is undetermined.

Noted treatment: around 19 received Ad26.COV2.S at low or high dose, single or two shots; about 5 received placebo; per-sample allocation not given. Collection of the samples took place on day 63 after the first injection of vaccine or placebo. Donation was by an adult aged 18-55 years who was in Boston. Some clones are missing from TCRdb's copy, which holds only in-frame ones; the method was immunoSEQ multiplex PCR. The repertoire holds about 470,000 clones, with about 90% as singletons. The clonotype comes from a person aged 18-60 years who received the Ad26.COV2.S COVID-19 vaccine or a placebo. The sequencing here drew on peripheral blood, taken in a trial of Ad26.COV2.S vaccine versus placebo. The gene calls are TRBV10-3 and TRBJ2-1; maybe TRBD2 (6 bases). In nucleotides, the CDR3 is TGTGCCATCAGTGACCCAAACGCAGCGGGTTCCTACAATGAGCAGTTCTTC. This translates into CAISDPNAAGSYNEQFF.